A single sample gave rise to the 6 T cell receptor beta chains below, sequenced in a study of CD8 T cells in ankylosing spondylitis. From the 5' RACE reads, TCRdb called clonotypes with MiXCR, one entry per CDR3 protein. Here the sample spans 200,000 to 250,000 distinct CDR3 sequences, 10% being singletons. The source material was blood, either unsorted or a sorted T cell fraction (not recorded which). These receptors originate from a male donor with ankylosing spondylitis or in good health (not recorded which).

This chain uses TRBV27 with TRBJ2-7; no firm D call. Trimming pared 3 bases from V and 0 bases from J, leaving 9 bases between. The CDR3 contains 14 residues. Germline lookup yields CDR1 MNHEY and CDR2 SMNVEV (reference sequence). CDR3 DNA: TGTGCCAGCAGTTTTAACGCAGGCTCCTACGAGCAGTACTTC. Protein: CASSFNAGSYEQYF.

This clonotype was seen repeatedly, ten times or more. The CDR3: CASRTGTQNTGELFF. Written as DNA, the CDR3 is TGTGCCAGCAGAACCGGGACCCAGAACACCGGGGAGCTGTTTTTT. V and J are TRBV9 and TRBJ2-2; D assignment may be TRBD1 or TRBD2 (5 bases each). Trimming cost V 5 bases and J 1 base, with 12 bases left between them. This CDR3 is 15 amino acids long. Germline V gives CDR1 SGDLS, CDR2 YYNGEE.

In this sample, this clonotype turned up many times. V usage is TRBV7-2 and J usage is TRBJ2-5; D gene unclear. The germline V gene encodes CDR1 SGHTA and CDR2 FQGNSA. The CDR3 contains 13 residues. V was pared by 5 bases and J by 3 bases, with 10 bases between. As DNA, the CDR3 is TGTGCCAGCAGCGCCAGCGTGGAAGAGACCCAGTACTTC. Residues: CASSASVEETQYF.

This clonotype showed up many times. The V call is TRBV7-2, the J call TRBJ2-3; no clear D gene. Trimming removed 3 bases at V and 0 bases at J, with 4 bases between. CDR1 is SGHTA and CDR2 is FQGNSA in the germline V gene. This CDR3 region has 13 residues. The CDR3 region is CASSLVSTDTQYF. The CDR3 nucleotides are TGTGCCAGCAGCTTGGTTAGCACAGATACGCAGTATTTT.

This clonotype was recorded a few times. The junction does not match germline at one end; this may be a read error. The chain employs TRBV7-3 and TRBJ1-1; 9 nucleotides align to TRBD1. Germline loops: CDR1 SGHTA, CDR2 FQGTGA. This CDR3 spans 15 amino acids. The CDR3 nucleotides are TGTGCCAGCAGCATAACCACAGGGGGCAGGACTGAAGCTTTCTTT. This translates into CASSITTGGRTEAFF.

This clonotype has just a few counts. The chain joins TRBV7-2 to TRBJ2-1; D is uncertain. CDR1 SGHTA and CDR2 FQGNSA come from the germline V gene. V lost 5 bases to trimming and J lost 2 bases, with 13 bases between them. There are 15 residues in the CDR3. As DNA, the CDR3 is TGTGCCAGCAGCCCTGACTCTGGCGCCTACAATGAGCAGTTCTTC. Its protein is CASSPDSGAYNEQFF. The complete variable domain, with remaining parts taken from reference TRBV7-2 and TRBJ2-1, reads GAGVSQSPSNKVTEKGKDVELRCDPISGHTALYWYRQSLGQGLEFLIYFQGNSAPDKSGLPSDRFSAERTGGSVSTLTIQRTQQEDSAVYLCASSPDSGAYNEQFFGPGTRLTVL.